Below, 26 T cell receptor beta chains from the same sample are listed, as sequenced in a study of OX40 agonist ivuxolimab in advanced cancers. Receptors were amplified or captured by the immunoSEQ multiplex PCR assay. The table was pulled from immuneACCESS by TCRdb, which kept in-frame rearrangements only. Such tables lose some clones; where checked, under half of the loss comes from unresolved V genes, and the rest has no known cause. The sample includes around 19,000 clones, with 78% observed a single time. The top ten hold about 15% of the sample. The specimen comprised CD4+ or CD8+ T cells sorted from blood, sampled in a trial of the OX40 agonist ivuxolimab. The receptors come from an adult with an advanced solid tumor such as melanoma, head and neck, liver or kidney cancer.

This chain joins TRBV7-2 and TRBJ2-7; D is possibly TRBD1 or TRBD2 (5 bases each). The CDR3 consists of 14 residues. Germline CDR1 is SGHTA and CDR2 is FQGNSA. V was pared by 1 base and J by 5 bases, with 12 bases between. CDR3 residues: CASSLGGLINEQYF. For the CDR3, the DNA is TGTGCCAGCAGCTTAGGGGGGTTAATCAACGAGCAGTACTTC.

The chain links TRBV5-5 to TRBJ2-2; tentative D call: TRBD1 (6 bases). The V end was cut by 4 bases, the J end by 0 bases, with 10 bases between. CDR1 and CDR2 (germline): SGHKS, YYEKEE (reference sequence). CDR3 length: 15 residues. Here the CDR3 reads CASSIKGANTGELFF. The CDR3 DNA reads TGTGCCAGCAGCATCAAGGGGGCGAACACCGGGGAGCTGTTTTTT.

This clone was detected once. V gene TRBV9 combines with J gene TRBJ2-3, with D unresolved. Trimming took off 4 bases at V and 4 bases at J, with 13 bases between the two ends. The CDR3 is made up of 14 amino acids. CDR1 SGDLS and CDR2 YYNGEE come from the germline V gene. CDR3 sequence: CASSYSSEPDTQYF. The CDR3, as DNA: TGTGCCAGCAGCTACTCCTCCGAGCCAGATACGCAGTATTTT.

The chain links TRBV11-2 to TRBJ2-5; a possible D gene is TRBD2 (5 bases). The V and J ends lost 3 bases and 4 bases respectively, with 9 bases between them. This CDR3 contains 13 residues. The germline V gene has CDR1 SGHAT and CDR2 FQNNGV. CDR3 nucleotide sequence: TGTGCCAGCAGCTTTGGAGGCAGAGAGACCCAGTACTTC. Encoded protein: CASSFGGRETQYF. Complete variable domain (other parts from reference TRBV11-2 and TRBJ2-5): EAGVAQSPRYKIIEKRQSVAFWCNPISGHATLYWYQQILGQGPKLLIQFQNNGVVDDSQLPKDRFSAERLKGVDSTLKIQPAKLEDSAVYLCASSFGGRETQYFGPGTRLLVL.

The chain joins TRBV5-1 to TRBJ2-2; 8 bases line up with TRBD1. Trimming took 3 bases from V and 4 from J; bases not matched to a gene: 8. The germline V gene encodes CDR1 SGHRS and CDR2 YFSETQ. This CDR3 contains 16 residues. The CDR3 region has the DNA TGCGCCAGCAGCTCCGCCGGGACAGGAAGCACCGGGGAGCTGTTTTTT. Its protein product is CASSSAGTGSTGELFF.

The V call is TRBV28, the J call TRBJ1-2; D is unresolved. Germline values: CDR1 MDHEN, CDR2 SYDVKM. There are 10 residues in the CDR3. The CDR3: CAAGAYGYTF. In nucleotides, the CDR3 is TGTGCTGCGGGCGCCTATGGCTACACCTTC.

This clone was picked up one time. The chain employs TRBV18 and TRBJ1-2; D may be TRBD1 (6 bases). Trimming removed 6 bases from V and 6 bases from J, with 11 bases in between. Germline loops: CDR1 KGHSH, CDR2 LQKENI. The CDR3 length is 12 residues. The CDR3 reads CASSPNRDGYTF. The CDR3 DNA sequence: TGTGCCAGCTCGCCGAACAGGGATGGCTACACCTTC.

The V call is TRBV5-1, the J call TRBJ2-1, with D possibly TRBD2 on 6 matching bases. CDR3 size: 13 residues. Germline values: CDR1 SGHRS, CDR2 YFSETQ. V lost 0 bases and J 10 bases, leaving 11 bases between the germline ends. For the CDR3, the DNA is TGCGCCAGCAGCTTGGCGCCGGAGGGAGAGCAGTTCTTC. Encoded protein: CASSLAPEGEQFF.

The table lists this clone with a few counts. The chain links TRBV7-9 to TRBJ1-6; 9 bases line up with TRBD1. Germline V gene lookup returns CDR1 SEHNR and CDR2 FQNEAQ (reference sequence). The CDR3 extends over 15 amino acids. With V trimmed by 1 base and J by 8 bases, 3 bases remained unmatched. As DNA, the CDR3 is TGTGCCAGCAGCTTAGGGGACAGGGTCGATTCACCCCTCCACTTT. It specifies CASSLGDRVDSPLHF.

The chain links TRBV4-1 to TRBJ1-2; D uncertain. Germline V CDR1 and CDR2: MGHRA, YSYEKL. The CDR3 is 14 residues long. The germline V and J ends were trimmed by 3 bases and 4 bases, with 12 bases remaining between them. The CDR3 DNA reads TGCGCCAGCAGCCAGGATAATGTGGGCTATGGCTACACCTTC. This gives the protein CASSQDNVGYGYTF.

The chain recombines TRBV18 with TRBJ2-3; no reliable D call. V dropped 3 bases and J dropped 9 bases, with 16 bases sitting between them. This CDR3 has 14 amino acids. Germline V CDR1 and CDR2: KGHSH, LQKENI. In DNA, the CDR3 is TGTGCCAGCTCACCGTCTCGATGGCTCGAGACGCAGTATTTT. Translation gives CASSPSRWLETQYF.

The J gene is TRBJ2-4, the V gene TRBV6-6; tentatively, D is TRBD2 (6 bases). Germline V gives CDR1 MNHNY, CDR2 SVGAGI (reference sequence). The germline V and J ends were trimmed by 5 bases and 0 bases, with 14 bases remaining between them. The CDR3 loop spans 16 amino acids. The CDR3 DNA reads TGTGCCAGCAGTCCCGGCCAGGGAGGAGCCAAAAACATTCAGTACTTC. Its translation: CASSPGQGGAKNIQYF.

The V and J genes are TRBV11-1 and TRBJ2-5; 7 bases agree with TRBD1. The trim removed 5 bases at V and 2 bases at J, leaving 5 bases unmatched. Germline V CDR1 and CDR2: SGHAT, FQDESV (reference sequence). The CDR3 totals 14 residues. The CDR3 spells CASSLRQGQETQYF. In nucleotides, the CDR3 is TGTGCCAGCAGCCTCAGACAGGGTCAAGAGACCCAGTACTTC.

The genes are TRBV6-6 and TRBJ1-5, with a possible D match to TRBD1 (5 bases). Germline CDR1 is MNHNY and CDR2 is SVGAGI (reference sequence). Trimming removed 2 bases from V and 2 bases from J, with 13 bases in between. The length of the CDR3 is 16 residues. CDR3: CASSYRSQGGNQPQHF. CDR3 sequence (DNA): TGTGCCAGCAGTTACCGATCCCAGGGAGGCAATCAGCCCCAGCATTTT.

The CDR3 loop reads CASSGSYEQYF. In DNA, the CDR3 is TGTGCCAGCAGCGGATCCTACGAGCAGTACTTC. The rearrangement links TRBV5-6 to TRBJ2-7; the D is unclear. The CDR3 totals 11 residues. The V gene's germline CDR1 is SGHDT and CDR2 YYEEEE. Trimming took off 4 bases at V and 1 base at J, with 3 bases between the two ends.

The CDR3: CASSYRTGTDTQYF. In DNA form, the CDR3 reads TGTGCCAGCAGCTACCGGACAGGGACAGATACGCAGTATTTT. The V call is TRBV7-2, the J call TRBJ2-3; 8 positions agree with TRBD1. This CDR3 comprises 14 residues. Germline V gene data show CDR1 as SGHTA and CDR2 as FQGNSA. Unmatched junction bases numbered 3, after V lost 4 bases and J lost 3 bases.

The V and J genes are TRBV5-4 and TRBJ2-6; D is undetermined. Germline CDR1 is SGHNT and CDR2 is YYREEE (reference sequence). The CDR3 runs 15 residues. With 4 bases removed from V and 0 bases from J, the gap between germline ends came to 8 bases. CDR3 nucleotide sequence: TGTGCCAGCAGCGCGTCTGGCTCTGGGGCCAACGTCCTGACTTTC. Protein sequence: CASSASGSGANVLTF.

The sample holds a few counts of this clone. The CDR3 DNA sequence: TGTGCCAGCAGCTTACAGGGGAGCTCTGGAAACACCATATATTTT. This encodes CASSLQGSSGNTIYF. V usage is TRBV5-4 and J usage is TRBJ1-3; 7 nucleotides agree with TRBD1. Trimming cost V 2 bases and J 0 bases; bases outside gene matches: 2. This CDR3 has 15 amino acids. The germline V gene has CDR1 SGHNT and CDR2 YYREEE (reference sequence).

V usage is TRBV6-5 and J usage is TRBJ1-2, with 9 bases identical to TRBD1. The CDR3 spans 15 residues. V was clipped by 6 bases and J by 5 bases; unmatched bases: 10. CDR1 and CDR2 (germline): MNHEY, SVGAGI. Written as DNA, the CDR3 is TGTGCCAGCAGAGGGACAGGGTCTTCCTCTTATGGCTACACCTTC. Amino acids: CASRGTGSSSYGYTF.

V usage is TRBV19 and J usage is TRBJ2-5, with a weak D call TRBD1 (6 bases). V gave up 11 bases and J gave up 6 bases, with 16 bases separating them. This CDR3 has 12 residues. Germline V CDR1 and CDR2: LNHDA, SQIVND (reference sequence). The CDR3 DNA sequence: TGTGCCTGTGGACAGACGGAGAAGACCCAGTACTTC. Encoded protein: CACGQTEKTQYF.

V usage is TRBV11-3 and J usage is TRBJ2-2; tentatively, D is TRBD1 (5 bases). CDR3 size: 13 residues. Between the trimmed V and J ends, which lost 7 bases and 8 bases, there was a span of 14 bases. Germline V lookup: CDR1 SGHNT, CDR2 YENEEA. Here the CDR3 DNA reads TGTGCCAGCATCGGAAAGGGGTTAGGGGAGCTGTTTTTT. Its protein is CASIGKGLGELFF.

The chain couples TRBV28 to TRBJ1-2; 10 bases line up with TRBD1. This CDR3 region has 16 residues. Germline values: CDR1 MDHEN, CDR2 SYDVKM. With 2 bases clipped from V and 4 bases from J, the junction kept 7 bases outside the gene matches. CDR3 amino acids: CASSLVRTGGGYGYTF. As DNA, the CDR3 is TGTGCCAGCAGTTTAGTAAGGACAGGGGGTGGCTATGGCTACACCTTC.

This sequence joins TRBV6-5 and TRBJ1-1, with D uncertain. Germline assignment: CDR1 MNHEY and CDR2 SVGAGI. The ends were cut back, 5 bases at V and 5 bases at J, with 18 bases in the middle. This CDR3 region has 15 residues. CDR3 bases: TGTGCCAGCAGTCTCCCCGGTGGTTTCGCGACTGAAGCTTTCTTT. Residues: CASSLPGGFATEAFF.

The J gene is TRBJ1-1, the V gene TRBV27, with a tentative D call TRBD1 (5 bases). Trimming took off 7 bases at V and 6 bases at J, with 18 bases between the two ends. The CDR3 totals 14 residues. CDR1 MNHEY and CDR2 SMNVEV come from the germline V gene (reference sequence). The CDR3 DNA follows: TGTGCCAGCAATTCCTTCCCGGGACGTTCTGAAGCTTTCTTT. Amino acid sequence: CASNSFPGRSEAFF.

The V call is TRBV7-9, the J call TRBJ2-2, with TRBD2 as a possible D gene (6 bases). The germline V gene encodes CDR1 SEHNR and CDR2 FQNEAQ (reference sequence). Trimming stripped 5 bases from V and 8 bases from J, with 12 bases between. The CDR3 spans 13 residues. The CDR3 DNA follows: TGTGCCAGCAGCCACGGAGGGCCTGGGGAGCTGTTTTTT. This codes for CASSHGGPGELFF. Using reference TRBV7-9 and TRBJ2-2 for the parts outside the CDR3, the full variable domain is DTGVSQNPRHKITKRGQNVTFRCDPISEHNRLYWYRQTLGQGPEFLTYFQNEAQLEKSRLLSDRFSAERPKGSFSTLEIQRTEQGDSAMYLCASSHGGPGELFFGEGSRLTVL.

The rearrangement joins TRBV5-1 to TRBJ1-2, with TRBD1 as a possible D gene (6 bases). Germline CDR1 is SGHRS and CDR2 is YFSETQ. The CDR3 length is 13 residues. The ends were cut back, 2 bases at V and 6 bases at J, with 11 bases in the middle. DNA of the CDR3: TGCGCCAGCAGCTTTCAGGGGATGGATGGCTACACCTTC. Translation gives CASSFQGMDGYTF.